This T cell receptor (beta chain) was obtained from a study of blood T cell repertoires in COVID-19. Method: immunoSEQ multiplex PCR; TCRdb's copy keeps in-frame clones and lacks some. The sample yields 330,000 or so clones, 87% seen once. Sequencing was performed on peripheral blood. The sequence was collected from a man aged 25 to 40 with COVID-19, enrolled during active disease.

The CDR3 DNA sequence: TGTGCCAGTAGTATCCCAGGACAGGCAATTTACTATGGCTACACCTTC. It encodes CASSIPGQAIYYGYTF. The rearrangement links TRBV19 to TRBJ1-2; 7 bases match TRBD1. Germline CDR1 and CDR2: LNHDA and SQIVND (reference sequence). The CDR3 runs to 16 residues. Trimming took 3 bases from V and 3 from J; bases not matched to a gene: 10.